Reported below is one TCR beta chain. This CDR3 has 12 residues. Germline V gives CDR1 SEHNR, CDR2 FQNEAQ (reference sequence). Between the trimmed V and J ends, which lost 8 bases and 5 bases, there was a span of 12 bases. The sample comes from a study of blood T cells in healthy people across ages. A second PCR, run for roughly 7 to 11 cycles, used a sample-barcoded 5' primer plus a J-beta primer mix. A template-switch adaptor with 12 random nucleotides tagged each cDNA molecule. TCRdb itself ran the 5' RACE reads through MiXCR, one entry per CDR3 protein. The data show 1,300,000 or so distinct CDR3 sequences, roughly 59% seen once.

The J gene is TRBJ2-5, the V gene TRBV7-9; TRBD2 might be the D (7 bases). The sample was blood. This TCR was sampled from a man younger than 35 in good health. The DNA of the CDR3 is TGTGCCAGCCATTCGGGGGGCGAGACCCAGTACTTC. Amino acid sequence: CASHSGGETQYF.